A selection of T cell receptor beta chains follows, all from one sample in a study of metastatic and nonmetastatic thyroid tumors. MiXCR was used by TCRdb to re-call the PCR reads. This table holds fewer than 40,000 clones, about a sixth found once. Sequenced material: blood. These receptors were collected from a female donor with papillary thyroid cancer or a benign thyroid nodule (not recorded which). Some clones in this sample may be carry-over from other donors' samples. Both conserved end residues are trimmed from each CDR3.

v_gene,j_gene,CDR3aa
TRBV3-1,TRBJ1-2,ASSQAHVRNYGYT
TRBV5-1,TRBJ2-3,ASTRDQGGTQY
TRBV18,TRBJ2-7,ASSPLDSHEQY
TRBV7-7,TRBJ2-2,ASSPDRVGGELF
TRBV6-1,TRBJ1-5,ASTSGGLNQPQH
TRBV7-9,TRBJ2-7,ASSTQRQGSDEQY
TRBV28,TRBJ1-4,ASSFVVNEKLF
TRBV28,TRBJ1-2,ASSFDRTSENYGYT
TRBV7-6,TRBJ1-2,ASSPGQDYGYT
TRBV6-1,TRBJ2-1,ASRKLGVADSSYNEQF
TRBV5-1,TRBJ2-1,ASSRAGYNEQF
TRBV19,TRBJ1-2,ATTKYWGYT
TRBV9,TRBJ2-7,ASSVGQSEYEQY
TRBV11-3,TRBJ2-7,ASQSTSGTYEQY